The rows below give T cell receptor beta chains drawn from one sample of a study of cytomegalovirus exposure and HLA in healthy donors. Generated by immunoSEQ multiplex PCR, the TCRdb table keeps only in-frame clones and is missing some. The repertoire includes over 75,000 clones, about three quarters of them detected once, and approximately 16% sits in the top ten. The sample consisted of PBMCs. All receptors derive from a man aged 60-69 years in good health and CMV-seropositive. The CDR3 runs from the conserved cysteine through the conserved F or W. The order of the fields is clone size, J gene, CDR3 length, V gene, D gene, CDR3 DNA, CDR3 protein. D genes are given only for firm matches. Expanded clones get a size class; other rows say once, few or many, or leave the size out.

NA | TRBJ1-5 | 14 | TRBV27 | TRBD1 | TGTGCCAGCCCCGGACAGGGCAGCAATCAGCCCCAGCATTTT | CASPGQGSNQPQHF
once | TRBJ2-3 | 16 | TRBV21-1 | NA | TGTGCCAGCAGCACACCGACTAGAGGTTTTTCAGATACGCAGTATTTT | CASSTPTRGFSDTQYF
NA | TRBJ2-1 | 18 | TRBV7-9 | TRBD2 | TGTGCCAGCAGCTTATACGGGGGGGCGGTAATCCCGAAGAATGAGCAGTTCTTC | CASSLYGGAVIPKNEQFF
once | TRBJ1-1 | 14 | TRBV5-8 | NA | TGTGCCAGCTCCCTAGGGGAATATGGGACTGAAGCTTTCTTT | CASSLGEYGTEAFF
once | TRBJ2-3 | 16 | TRBV27 | TRBD2 | TGTGCCAGCAGTAGGTCGGGGGGGCCTGGCACAGATACGCAGTATTTT | CASSRSGGPGTDTQYF
NA | TRBJ2-3 | 13 | TRBV7-3 | NA | TGTGCCAGCAGCTCAGGACAGTTAGATACGCAGTATTTT | CASSSGQLDTQYF
few | TRBJ2-7 | 15 | TRBV6-1 | NA | TGTGCCAGCGGAAGAACAGGGACGGAATTGTACGAGCAGTACTTC | CASGRTGTELYEQYF
NA | TRBJ1-5 | 15 | TRBV5-6 | TRBD1 | TGTGCCAGCAGCGCCCGACAGGGTAGCAATCAGCCCCAGCATTTT | CASSARQGSNQPQHF
NA | TRBJ2-5 | 11 | TRBV7-2 | NA | TGTGCCAGCAGCAATGGGTGGGGGCGGTACTTC | CASSNGWGRYF
NA | TRBJ1-6 | 14 | TRBV5-6 | TRBD1 | TGTGCCAGCAGCTCTGGGACAGTTAATTCACCCCTCCACTTT | CASSSGTVNSPLHF
NA | TRBJ2-7 | 12 | TRBV30 | NA | TGTGCCTGGAGTGCGAATAGCTACGAGCAGTACTTC | CAWSANSYEQYF
NA | TRBJ2-7 | 14 | TRBV7-3 | NA | TGTGCCAGCAGCTTGGACAGTGGGGCCTACGAGCAGTACTTC | CASSLDSGAYEQYF
few | TRBJ2-7 | 13 | TRBV5-4 | NA | TGTGCCAGCAGCACCGCAGGGAACTACGAGCAGTACTTC | CASSTAGNYEQYF
NA | TRBJ2-3 | 15 | TRBV5-4 | NA | TGTGCCAGCAGCTTGACAGGGAGCTTGGGAGATACGCAGTATTTT | CASSLTGSLGDTQYF
NA | TRBJ2-1 | 14 | TRBV12-5 | NA | TGTGCTAGTGGTTTGGCCCAGACCTACAATGAGCAGTTCTTC | CASGLAQTYNEQFF
NA | TRBJ2-5 | 15 | TRBV19 | TRBD2 | TGTGCCAGTAGTCCCTTAGCGGGGGCGGGAGAGACCCAGTACTTC | CASSPLAGAGETQYF